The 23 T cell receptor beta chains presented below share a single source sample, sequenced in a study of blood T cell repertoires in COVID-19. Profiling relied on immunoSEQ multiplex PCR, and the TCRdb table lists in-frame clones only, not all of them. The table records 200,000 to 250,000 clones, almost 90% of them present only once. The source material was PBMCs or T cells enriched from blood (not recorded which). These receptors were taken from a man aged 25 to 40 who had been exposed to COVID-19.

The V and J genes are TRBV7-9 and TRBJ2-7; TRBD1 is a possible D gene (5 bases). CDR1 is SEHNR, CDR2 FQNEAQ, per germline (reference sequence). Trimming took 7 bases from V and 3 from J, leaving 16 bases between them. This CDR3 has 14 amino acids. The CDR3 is CASTPGNSGYEQYF. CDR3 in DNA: TGTGCCAGCACCCCAGGGAACTCAGGCTACGAGCAGTACTTC.

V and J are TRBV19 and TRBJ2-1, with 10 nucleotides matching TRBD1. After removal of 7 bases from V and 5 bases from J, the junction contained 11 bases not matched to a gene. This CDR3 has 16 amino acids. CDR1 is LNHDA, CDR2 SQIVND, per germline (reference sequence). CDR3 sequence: CASKFLSGQGNNEQFF. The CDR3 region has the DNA TGTGCCAGTAAGTTCCTCTCGGGACAGGGGAACAATGAGCAGTTCTTC.

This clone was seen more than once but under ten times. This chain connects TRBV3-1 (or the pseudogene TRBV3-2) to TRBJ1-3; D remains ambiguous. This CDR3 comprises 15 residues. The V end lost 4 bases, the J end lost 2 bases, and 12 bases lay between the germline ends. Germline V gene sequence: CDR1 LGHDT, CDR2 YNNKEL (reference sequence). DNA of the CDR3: TGTGCCAGCAGCCGTCGCACGGGAACTGGAAACACCATATATTTT. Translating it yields CASSRRTGTGNTIYF.

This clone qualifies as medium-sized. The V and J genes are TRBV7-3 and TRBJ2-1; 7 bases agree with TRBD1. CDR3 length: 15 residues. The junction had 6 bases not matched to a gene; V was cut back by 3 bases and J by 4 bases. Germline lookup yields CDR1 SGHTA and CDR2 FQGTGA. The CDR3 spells CASSFYGTVYNEQFF. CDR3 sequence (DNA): TGTGCCAGCAGCTTCTACGGGACAGTATACAATGAGCAGTTCTTC. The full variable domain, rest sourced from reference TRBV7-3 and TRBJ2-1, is GAGVSQTPSNKVTEKGKYVELRCDPISGHTALYWYRQSLGQGPEFLIYFQGTGAADDSGLPNDRFFAVRPEGSVSTLKIQRTERGDSAVYLCASSFYGTVYNEQFFGPGTRLTVL.

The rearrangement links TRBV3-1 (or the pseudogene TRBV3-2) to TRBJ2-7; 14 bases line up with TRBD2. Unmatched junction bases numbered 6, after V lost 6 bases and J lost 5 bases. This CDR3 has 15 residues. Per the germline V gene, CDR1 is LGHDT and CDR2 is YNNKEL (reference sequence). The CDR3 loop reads CASSRLAGGPDEQYF. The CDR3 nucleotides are TGTGCCAGCAGTCGACTAGCGGGGGGGCCCGACGAGCAGTACTTC.

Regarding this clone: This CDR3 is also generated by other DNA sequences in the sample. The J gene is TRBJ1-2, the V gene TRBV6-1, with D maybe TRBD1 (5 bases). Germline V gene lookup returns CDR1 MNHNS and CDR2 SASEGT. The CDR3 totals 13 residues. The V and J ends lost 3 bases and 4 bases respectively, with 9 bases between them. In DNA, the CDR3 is TGTGCCAGCAGTGAGGGCAGGGCCTATGGCTACACCTTC. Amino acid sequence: CASSEGRAYGYTF.

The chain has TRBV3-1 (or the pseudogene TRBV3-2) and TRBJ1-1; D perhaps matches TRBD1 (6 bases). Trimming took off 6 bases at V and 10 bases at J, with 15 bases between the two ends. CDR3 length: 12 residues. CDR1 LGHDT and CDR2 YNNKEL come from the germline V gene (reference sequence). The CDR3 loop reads CASRQGLGGAFF. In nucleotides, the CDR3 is TGTGCCAGCAGACAGGGATTGGGTGGAGCTTTCTTT.

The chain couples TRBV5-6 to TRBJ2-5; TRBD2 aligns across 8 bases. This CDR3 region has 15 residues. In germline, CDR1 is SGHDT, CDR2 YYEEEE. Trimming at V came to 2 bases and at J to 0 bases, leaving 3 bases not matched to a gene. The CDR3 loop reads CASSFSGEYQETQYF. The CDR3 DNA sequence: TGTGCCAGCAGCTTTAGCGGGGAGTACCAAGAGACCCAGTACTTC.

The CDR3: CASSLAGGRNTEAFF. CDR3 bases: TGTGCCAGCAGCTTGGCTGGGGGCAGGAACACTGAAGCTTTCTTT. V usage is TRBV5-4 and J usage is TRBJ1-1, with D possibly TRBD1 on 6 matching bases. Trimming removed 0 bases from V and 1 base from J, with 10 bases in between. This CDR3 comprises 15 residues. In germline, CDR1 is SGHNT, CDR2 YYREEE (reference sequence).

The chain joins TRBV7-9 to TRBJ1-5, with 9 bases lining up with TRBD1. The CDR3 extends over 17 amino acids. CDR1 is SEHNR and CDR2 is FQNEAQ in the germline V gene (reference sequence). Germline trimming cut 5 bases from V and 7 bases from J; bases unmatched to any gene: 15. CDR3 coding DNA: TGTGCCAGCAGCGGAAGAGATACAGGGGGCGCTTACCAGCCCCAGCATTTT. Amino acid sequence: CASSGRDTGGAYQPQHF. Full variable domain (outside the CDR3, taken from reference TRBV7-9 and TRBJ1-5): DTGVSQNPRHKITKRGQNVTFRCDPISEHNRLYWYRQTLGQGPEFLTYFQNEAQLEKSRLLSDRFSAERPKGSFSTLEIQRTEQGDSAMYLCASSGRDTGGAYQPQHFGDGTRLSIL.

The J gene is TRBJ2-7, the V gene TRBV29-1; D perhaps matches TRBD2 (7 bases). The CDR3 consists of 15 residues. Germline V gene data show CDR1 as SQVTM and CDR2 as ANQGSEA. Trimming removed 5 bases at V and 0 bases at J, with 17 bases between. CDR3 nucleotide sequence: TGCAGCGTTTCCCCTCCGGGGGGCAACTCCTACGAGCAGTACTTC. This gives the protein CSVSPPGGNSYEQYF.

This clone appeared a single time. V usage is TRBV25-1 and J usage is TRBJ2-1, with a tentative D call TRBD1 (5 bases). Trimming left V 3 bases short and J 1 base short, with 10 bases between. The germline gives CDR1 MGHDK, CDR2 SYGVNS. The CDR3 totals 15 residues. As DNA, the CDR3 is TGTGCCAGCAGTGAGCTGCAGGGATCCTACAATGAGCAGTTCTTC. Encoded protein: CASSELQGSYNEQFF.

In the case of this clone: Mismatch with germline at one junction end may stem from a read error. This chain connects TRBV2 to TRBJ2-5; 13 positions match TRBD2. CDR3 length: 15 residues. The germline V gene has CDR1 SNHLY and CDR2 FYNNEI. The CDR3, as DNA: TGTGCCAGCAGAGAAGCTACTAGCGGGGGGGTCCCCCAGTACTTC. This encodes CASREATSGGVPQYF.

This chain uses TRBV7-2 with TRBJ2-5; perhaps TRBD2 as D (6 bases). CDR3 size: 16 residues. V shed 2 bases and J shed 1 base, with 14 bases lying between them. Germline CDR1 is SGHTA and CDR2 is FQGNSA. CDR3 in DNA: TGTGCCAGCAGCTTATTTGGCGGGGTCAGCCAAGAGACCCAGTACTTC. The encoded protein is CASSLFGGVSQETQYF.

DNA of the CDR3: TGTGCCAGCAGAGACAGGTTGGGCTCACCCCTCCACTTT. It encodes CASRDRLGSPLHF. The rearrangement uses TRBV7-2 and TRBJ1-6; a weak D match, TRBD1 (6 bases). Between the trimmed V and J ends, which lost 6 bases and 10 bases, there was a span of 13 bases. Germline CDR1 is SGHTA and CDR2 is FQGNSA. There are 13 residues in the CDR3.

The CDR3 reads CATLWGGPNTIYF. The CDR3, as DNA: TGTGCCACCCTGTGGGGGGGGCCAAACACCATATATTTT. The gene calls are TRBV2 and TRBJ1-3; weak D call: TRBD1 (6 bases). The germline gives CDR1 SNHLY, CDR2 FYNNEI. This CDR3 spans 13 amino acids. V gave up 10 bases and J gave up 6 bases, with 16 bases separating them. The variable domain in full, completed from reference TRBV2 and TRBJ1-3, reads EPEVTQTPSHQVTQMGQEVILRCVPISNHLYFYWYRQILGQKVEFLVSFYNNEISEKSEIFDDQFSVERPDGSNFTLKIRSTKLEDSAMYFCATLWGGPNTIYFGEGSWLTVV.

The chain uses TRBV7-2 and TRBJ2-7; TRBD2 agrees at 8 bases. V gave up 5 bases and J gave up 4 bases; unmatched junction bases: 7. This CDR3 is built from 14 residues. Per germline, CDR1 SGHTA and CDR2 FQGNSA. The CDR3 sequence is CASSLSGGTYEQYF. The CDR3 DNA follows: TGTGCCAGCAGCCTGAGCGGGGGTACTTACGAGCAGTACTTC.

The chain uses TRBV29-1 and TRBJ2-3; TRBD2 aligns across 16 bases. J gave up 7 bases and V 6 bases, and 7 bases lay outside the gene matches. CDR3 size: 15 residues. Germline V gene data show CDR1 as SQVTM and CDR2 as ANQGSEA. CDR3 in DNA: TGCAGCGTACCCGGGACTAGCGGGGGGGCCTATACGCAGTATTTT. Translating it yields CSVPGTSGGAYTQYF.

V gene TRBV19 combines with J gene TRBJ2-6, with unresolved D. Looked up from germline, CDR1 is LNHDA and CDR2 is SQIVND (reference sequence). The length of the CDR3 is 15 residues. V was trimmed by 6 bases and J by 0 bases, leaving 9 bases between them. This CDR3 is CASRVQYSGANVLTF. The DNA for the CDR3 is TGTGCCAGTAGGGTGCAGTACTCTGGGGCCAACGTCCTGACTTTC.

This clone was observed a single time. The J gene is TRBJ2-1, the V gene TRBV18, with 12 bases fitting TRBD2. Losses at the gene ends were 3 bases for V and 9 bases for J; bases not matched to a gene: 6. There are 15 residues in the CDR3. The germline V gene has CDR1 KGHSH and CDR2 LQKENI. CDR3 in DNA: TGTGCCAGCTCACCGCGGACTAGCGGGAAGGCTGAGCAGTTCTTC. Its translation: CASSPRTSGKAEQFF.

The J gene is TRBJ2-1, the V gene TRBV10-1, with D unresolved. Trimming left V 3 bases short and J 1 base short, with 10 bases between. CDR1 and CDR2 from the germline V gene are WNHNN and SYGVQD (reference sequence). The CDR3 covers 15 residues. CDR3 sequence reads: CASSDSRSSYNEQFF. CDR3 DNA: TGCGCCAGCAGTGACTCGAGGAGTTCCTACAATGAGCAGTTCTTC.

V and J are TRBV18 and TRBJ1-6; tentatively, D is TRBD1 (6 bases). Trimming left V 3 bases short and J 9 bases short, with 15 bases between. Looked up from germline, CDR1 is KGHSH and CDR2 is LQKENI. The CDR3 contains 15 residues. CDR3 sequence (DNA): TGTGCCAGCTCACCGGAGACAGGTTTAGGTTCACCCCTCCACTTT. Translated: CASSPETGLGSPLHF.

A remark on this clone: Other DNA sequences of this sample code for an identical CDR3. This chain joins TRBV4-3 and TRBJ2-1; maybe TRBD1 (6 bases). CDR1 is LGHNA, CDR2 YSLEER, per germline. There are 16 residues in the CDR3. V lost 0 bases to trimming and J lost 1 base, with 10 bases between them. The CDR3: CASSQDRGISYNEQFF. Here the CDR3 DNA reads TGCGCCAGCAGCCAAGACAGGGGAATTTCCTACAATGAGCAGTTCTTC.